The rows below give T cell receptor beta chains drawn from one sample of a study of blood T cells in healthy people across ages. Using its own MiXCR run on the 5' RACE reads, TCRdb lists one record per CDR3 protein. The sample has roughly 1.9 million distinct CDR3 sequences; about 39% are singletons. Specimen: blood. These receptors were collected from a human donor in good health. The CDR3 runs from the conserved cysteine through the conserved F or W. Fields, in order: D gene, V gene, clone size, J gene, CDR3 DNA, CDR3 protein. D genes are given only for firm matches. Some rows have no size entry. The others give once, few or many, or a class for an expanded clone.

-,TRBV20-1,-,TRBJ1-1,TGCAGTGCTAGAGGGGTCCGCGTGACTGAAGCTTTCTTT,CSARGVRVTEAFF
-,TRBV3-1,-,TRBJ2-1,TGTGCCAGCAGTTACAATTTAGTGACGCAAGAGACCCAGTTCTTC,CASSYNLVTQETQFF
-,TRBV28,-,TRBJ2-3,TGTGTCAGCAGTTTAATGGGTCAGGGAGGCACAGATACGCAGTATTTT,CVSSLMGQGGTDTQYF
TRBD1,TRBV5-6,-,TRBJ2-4,TGTGCCAGCAGCTTGAGGCAATCCGGGACAGGGGGCGACATTCAGTACTTC,CASSLRQSGTGGDIQYF
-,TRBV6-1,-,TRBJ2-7,TGTGCCAGCAGTGAAGCGACGTGCTACGAGCAGTACTTC,CASSEATCYEQYF
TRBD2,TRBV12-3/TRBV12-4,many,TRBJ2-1,TGTGCCAGCAGTTTCCAGCGGGGGGACTACAATGAGCAGTTCTTC,CASSFQRGDYNEQFF
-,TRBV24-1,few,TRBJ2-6,TGTGCCACCAGTGATTGGGACGGAGGGGGGAGTGGGGCCAACGTCCTGACTTTC,CATSDWDGGGSGANVLTF
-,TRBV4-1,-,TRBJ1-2,TGCGCCAGCAGCCAAGTGTCGGGTAGGGGACCGTATAACTATGGCTACACCTTC,CASSQVSGRGPYNYGYTF
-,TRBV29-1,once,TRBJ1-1,TGCAGCGTTGAAGGGGTGGTGGGCACTGAAGCTTTCTTT,CSVEGVVGTEAFF
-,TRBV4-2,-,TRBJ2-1,TGTGCCAGCAGCCAAGTTCTAGGACAGCAAGAGTACAATGAGCAGTTCTTC,CASSQVLGQQEYNEQFF
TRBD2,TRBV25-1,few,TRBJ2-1,TGTGCCAGCAGTGACGCGGGGGGAAACAATGAGCAGTTCTTC,CASSDAGGNNEQFF
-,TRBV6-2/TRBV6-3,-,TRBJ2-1,TGTGCCAGCAGTTACCTGGGTAAGAATGAGCAGTTCTTC,CASSYLGKNEQFF
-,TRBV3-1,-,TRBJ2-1,TGTGCCAGCAGCCAAGACCGGGGCGTAGGGTCCTACAATGAGCAGGTCTTC,CASSQDRGVGSYNEQVF
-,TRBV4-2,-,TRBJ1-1,TGTGCCAGCAGCCAAGAGTCGGTACTCCTGGGCCCTGCTGAAGCTTTCTTT,CASSQESVLLGPAEAFF
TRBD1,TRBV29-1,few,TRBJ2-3,TGCAGCGTTGGGGACAGGGGGGAAAGCACAGATACGCAGTATTTT,CSVGDRGESTDTQYF
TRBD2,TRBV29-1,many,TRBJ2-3,TGCAGCGTTCCCTCTACTAGCGGGAGCACAGATACGCAGTATTTT,CSVPSTSGSTDTQYF
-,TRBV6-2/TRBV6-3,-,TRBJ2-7,TGTGCCAGCAGAAAGTCAGGGGACACGATCTACGAGCAGTACTTC,CASRKSGDTIYEQYF
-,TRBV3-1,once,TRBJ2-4,TGTGCCAGCACCCCAGGGGAGCGAGGGTATTTGGACATTCAGTACTTC,CASTPGERGYLDIQYF
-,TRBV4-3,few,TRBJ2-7,TGCGCCAGCAGCCAGGAAATACAGGGCGACGGAAACGAGCAGTACTTC,CASSQEIQGDGNEQYF
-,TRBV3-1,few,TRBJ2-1,TGTGCCAGCAGCCACGGATCCCCCAATGAGCAGTTCTTC,CASSHGSPNEQFF
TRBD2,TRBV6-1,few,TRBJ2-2,TGTGCCAGGACTAGCGGGGGGGACACCGGGGAGCTGTTTTTT,CARTSGGDTGELFF
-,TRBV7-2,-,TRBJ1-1,TGTGCCAGCAGCTTAGCGGTGGGCAGGACTGAAGCTTTCTTT,CASSLAVGRTEAFF
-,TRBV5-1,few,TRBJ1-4,TGCGCCAGCAGCCCGGGTCGGGGCTGGCCCTATGAAAAACTGTTTTTT,CASSPGRGWPYEKLFF
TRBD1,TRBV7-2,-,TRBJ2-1,TGTGCCAGCACCCAAAACAGGGGGGCAGGCTACAATGAGCAGTTCTTC,CASTQNRGAGYNEQFF
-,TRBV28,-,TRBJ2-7,TGTGCCAGCAGTCCCGGACAGAGGACCTACGAGCAGTACTTC,CASSPGQRTYEQYF
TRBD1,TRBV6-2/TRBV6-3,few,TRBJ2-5,TGTGCCAGCATGTGGCAGGGGGCGGGAGAGACCCAGTACTTC,CASMWQGAGETQYF
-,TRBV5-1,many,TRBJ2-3,TGTGCCAGCAGTCCTCAAGGGGATACGCAGTATTTT,CASSPQGDTQYF
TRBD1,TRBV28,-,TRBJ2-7,TGTGCCAGCAGGTTATATGGGACAGGGGGCAACAGCGAGCAGTACTTC,CASRLYGTGGNSEQYF
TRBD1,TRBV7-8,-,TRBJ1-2,TGTGCCAGCAGCTTAAACAGGGGAGGAAGCTATGGCTACACCTTC,CASSLNRGGSYGYTF
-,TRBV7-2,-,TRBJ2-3,TGTGCCAGCAGCCCCTGGGCACGTCCTAGCACAGATACGCAGTATTTT,CASSPWARPSTDTQYF
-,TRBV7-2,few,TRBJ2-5,TGTGCCAGCAGCTCCCAGTCGGACAGCCAAGAGACCCAGTACTTC,CASSSQSDSQETQYF
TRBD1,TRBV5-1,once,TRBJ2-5,TGCGCCAGCTGCTTGGGGACAGCCCAAGAGACCCAGTACTTC,CASCLGTAQETQYF
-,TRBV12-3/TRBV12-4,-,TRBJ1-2,TGTGCCGGCACCCATAATGGGGCAGTCTATGGCTACACCTTC,CAGTHNGAVYGYTF
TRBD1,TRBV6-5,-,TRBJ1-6,TGTGCCAGCACCTCGAACAGGGGCACTTCACCCCTCCACTTT,CASTSNRGTSPLHF
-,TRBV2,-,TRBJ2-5,TGTTTCTCAGTTGGGGAGACCCAGTACTTC,CFSVGETQYF
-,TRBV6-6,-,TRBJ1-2,TGTACCAGCAGTTATGACAGAGCTAACTATGGCTACACCTTC,CTSSYDRANYGYTF
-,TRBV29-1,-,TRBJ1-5,TGCAGCGTTGGCGGACAAGGACAGAATCAGCCCCAGCATTTT,CSVGGQGQNQPQHF
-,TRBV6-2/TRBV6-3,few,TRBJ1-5,TGTGCCAGCAGTTCCCGATTTGGTGGAGGGCCCATTTATCAGCCCCAGCATTTT,CASSSRFGGGPIYQPQHF
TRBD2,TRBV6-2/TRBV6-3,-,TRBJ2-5,TGTACCAGCAGATCCGCGGGGGTAGAGACCCAGTACTTC,CTSRSAGVETQYF
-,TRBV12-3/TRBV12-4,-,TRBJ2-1,TGTGCCAGCAGTTTTTCACAGATCGAGCAGTTCTTC,CASSFSQIEQFF
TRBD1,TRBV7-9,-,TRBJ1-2,TGTGCCAGCAGCTCTCGGACAGGGGCCTATGGCTACACCTTC,CASSSRTGAYGYTF
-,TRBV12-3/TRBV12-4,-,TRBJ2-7,TGTGCCAGCAGTCCCCCGGGCTCCTCCAGTAGGTACGAGCAGTACTTC,CASSPPGSSSRYEQYF
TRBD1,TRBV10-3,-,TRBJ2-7,TGTGCCACTCAACGGGACAGACATAAGTACTTC,CATQRDRHKYF
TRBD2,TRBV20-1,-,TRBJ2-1,TGCAGTGCTAGACCCCGTTATCGGGGGGTCCTATCTGATGAGCAGTTCTTC,CSARPRYRGVLSDEQFF
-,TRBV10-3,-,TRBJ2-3,TGTGCCATCAGTTCAGAGCCAGTTACGCAGTATTTT,CAISSEPVTQYF
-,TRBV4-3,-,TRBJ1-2,TGCGCCAGCAGCCAAGATCTAACTACAGGGTATGGCTACACCTTC,CASSQDLTTGYGYTF
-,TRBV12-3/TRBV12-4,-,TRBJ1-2,TGTGCCAGCAGTTTAAAGGGAAGAGAGGGCTACACCTTC,CASSLKGREGYTF
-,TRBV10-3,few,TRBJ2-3,TGTGCCATCAGTGAGGAGGGGACAATCACAGATACGCAGTATTTT,CAISEEGTITDTQYF
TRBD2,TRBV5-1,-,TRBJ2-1,TGCGCCAGCAGCTCGGGAGGGCAGGGGCGAGAGCAGTTCTTC,CASSSGGQGREQFF
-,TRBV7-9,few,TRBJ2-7,TGTGCCAGCAGCGTAGCAGGTTATTACGAGCAGTACTTC,CASSVAGYYEQYF
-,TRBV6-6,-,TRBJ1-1,TGTGTGGCTTCGGATACAGGGTACACTGAAGCTTTCTTT,CVASDTGYTEAFF
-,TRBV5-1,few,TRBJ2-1,TGCGCCAGCAGCCTGAGGGAGGGGGCATCGTACAATGAGCAGTTCTTC,CASSLREGASYNEQFF
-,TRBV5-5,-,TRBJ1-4,TGTGCCAGCAGTCGAATTCCCCGTGAAAAACTGTTTTTT,CASSRIPREKLFF